Below are 21 T cell receptor beta chains sequenced from a single sample in a study of blood T cell repertoires in COVID-19. Assay used: immunoSEQ multiplex PCR; TCRdb lists only in-frame clones, some missing. The sample records about 92,000 clones, more than 80% being singletons. The source material was peripheral blood. The receptors originated from a woman aged 70-85 years with acute or convalescent COVID-19.

This sequence joins TRBV5-1 and TRBJ2-2; 9 nucleotides line up with TRBD1. Germline CDR1 is SGHRS and CDR2 is YFSETQ. The J segment lost 4 bases and the V segment lost 4 bases, leaving 2 bases of the junction unmatched. The length of the CDR3 is 14 residues. Here the CDR3 reads CASSVQGATGELFF. Written as DNA, the CDR3 is TGCGCCAGCAGCGTACAGGGGGCCACCGGGGAGCTGTTTTTT. Supplemented by reference TRBV5-1 and TRBJ2-2, the full variable domain reads KAGVTQTPRYLIKTRGQQVTLSCSPISGHRSVSWYQQTPGQGLQFLFEYFSETQRNKGNFPGRFSGRQFSNSRSEMNVSTLELGDSALYLCASSVQGATGELFFGEGSRLTVL.

The V gene is TRBV28, the J gene TRBJ1-5, with a weak D call TRBD1 (5 bases). The CDR3 has 15 residues. Trimming shortened V by 6 bases and J by 4 bases, and 16 bases separated the two germline ends. Germline CDR1 is MDHEN and CDR2 is SYDVKM. Written as DNA, the CDR3 is TGTGCCAGCAGATCGGCGGGGGGGATAAATCAGCCCCAGCATTTT. This gives the protein CASRSAGGINQPQHF.

The rearrangement uses TRBV28 and TRBJ1-1; TRBD1 matches 7 bases. The CDR3 consists of 12 residues. Germline CDR1 and CDR2: MDHEN and SYDVKM. Losses at the gene ends were 5 bases for V and 5 bases for J; bases not matched to a gene: 2. The CDR3: CASSTGVTEAFF. In nucleotides, the CDR3 is TGTGCCAGCAGTACAGGGGTTACTGAAGCTTTCTTT. The full variable domain, its missing parts supplied by reference TRBV28 and TRBJ1-1, is DVKVTQSSRYLVKRTGEKVFLECVQDMDHENMFWYRQDPGLGLRLIYFSYDVKMKEKGDIPEGYSVSREKKERFSLILESASTNQTSMYLCASSTGVTEAFFGQGTRLTVV.

The chain joins TRBV4-2 to TRBJ1-4; 10 bases fit TRBD1. Germline-derived CDR1 and CDR2 are LGHNA and YNFKEQ. Losses at the gene ends were 3 bases for V and 6 bases for J; bases not matched to a gene: 1. CDR3 length: 14 amino acids. This chain's CDR3 is CASSHGQGDEKLFF. DNA for the CDR3: TGTGCCAGCAGCCACGGACAGGGGGATGAAAAACTGTTTTTT.

This clone was seen only once. The chain employs TRBV11-2 and TRBJ1-1; D uncertain. Germline CDR1 is SGHAT and CDR2 is FQNNGV. Trimming cost V 3 bases and J 5 bases, with 10 bases left between them. The CDR3 has 13 amino acids. CDR3 sequence (DNA): TGTGCCAGCAGCTTCAAAACGGGGACTGAAGCTTTCTTT. This gives the protein CASSFKTGTEAFF.

The DNA for the CDR3 is TGTGCCAGCAGCCGGGGACAGGGCGATCAGCCCCAGCATTTT. This codes for CASSRGQGDQPQHF. The chain has TRBV5-4 and TRBJ1-5, with TRBD1 matching over 9 bases. Germline V lookup: CDR1 SGHNT, CDR2 YYREEE (reference sequence). V trimming: 4 bases; J trimming: 5 bases; junction bases outside the gene matches: 4. The CDR3 is made up of 14 amino acids. The entire variable domain, with the rest obtained from reference TRBV5-4 and TRBJ1-5, is as follows: ETGVTQSPTHLIKTRGQQVTLRCSSQSGHNTVSWYQQALGQGPQFIFQYYREEENGRGNFPPRFSGLQFPNYSSELNVNALELDDSALYLCASSRGQGDQPQHFGDGTRLSIL.

The chain couples TRBV30 to TRBJ1-1; maybe TRBD1 (6 bases). CDR1 GTSNPN and CDR2 SVGIG come from the germline V gene (reference sequence). V was cut by 3 bases and J by 11 bases, with 25 bases left in between. The CDR3 has 15 residues. CDR3 in amino acids: CAWRYPFPTQGSAFF. The CDR3 region has the DNA TGTGCCTGGAGGTACCCGTTCCCAACACAGGGATCGGCTTTCTTT.

V and J are TRBV30 and TRBJ1-2; possible D gene TRBD1, 6 bases. CDR3 size: 16 residues. Germline lookup yields CDR1 GTSNPN and CDR2 SVGIG (reference sequence). V lost 0 bases and J lost 0, with 14 bases in between. The chain's CDR3 is CAWSVKGRGPNYGYTF. The CDR3 DNA reads TGTGCCTGGAGTGTAAAGGGGCGGGGGCCTAACTATGGCTACACCTTC.

This clone was detected only once. The chain is built from TRBV7-9 and TRBJ2-3; 10 bases agree with TRBD1. The CDR3 extends over 14 amino acids. V was clipped by 4 bases and J by 6 bases; unmatched bases: 4. Germline CDR1 and CDR2: SEHNR and FQNEAQ (reference sequence). Here the CDR3 DNA reads TGTGCCAGCAGCTGGACAGGGGGAAGTGATACGCAGTATTTT. It specifies CASSWTGGSDTQYF.

This chain uses TRBV9 with TRBJ1-4, with D possibly being TRBD1 (6 bases). CDR1 is SGDLS and CDR2 is YYNGEE in the germline V gene. The CDR3 sequence is 15 residues long. The V gene lost 0 bases and the J gene lost 5 bases, with 11 bases spanning the gap. CDR3 in DNA: TGTGCCAGCAGCGTAGGACAGGTGGAAAATGAAAAACTGTTTTTT. Its translation is CASSVGQVENEKLFF.

This clone has just one count. This chain joins TRBV19 and TRBJ2-7, with D perhaps TRBD2 (5 bases). This CDR3 has 13 residues. The germline gives CDR1 LNHDA, CDR2 SQIVND (reference sequence). V was shortened by 3 bases and J by 7 bases, with 13 bases between the two germline ends. DNA of the CDR3: TGTGCCAGTAGTATCGATGGACGGGGAGAGCAGTACTTC. Amino acid sequence: CASSIDGRGEQYF.

This clone has more than one count but fewer than ten. V is TRBV9 and J is TRBJ1-1; 7 nucleotides match TRBD1. The ends lost 2 bases at V and 1 base at J; junction bases unmatched: 11. Germline CDR1 is SGDLS and CDR2 is YYNGEE. CDR3 length equals 17 residues. This chain's CDR3 is CASSVFDRVGSNTEAFF. Written as DNA, the CDR3 is TGTGCCAGCAGCGTTTTTGACAGGGTGGGGTCGAACACTGAAGCTTTCTTT.

This rearrangement joins TRBV3-1 (or the pseudogene TRBV3-2) to TRBJ2-7, with 8 bases identical to TRBD1. Losses at the gene ends were 2 bases for V and 9 bases for J; bases not matched to a gene: 12. Per germline, CDR1 LGHDT and CDR2 YNNKEL (reference sequence). This CDR3 comprises 15 residues. The CDR3 nucleotides read TGTGCCAGCAGCCAATCAGAACAGGGGGGAAACGGGCAGTACTTC. Translation: CASSQSEQGGNGQYF.

This chain links TRBV30 with TRBJ1-2, with D unclear. CDR1 GTSNPN and CDR2 SVGIG come from the germline V gene (reference sequence). The CDR3 extends over 13 amino acids. V was trimmed by 3 bases and J by 0 bases, leaving 8 bases between them. The DNA for the CDR3 is TGTGCCTGGAGCGCAACAGCTAACTATGGCTACACCTTC. It codes for CAWSATANYGYTF.

The rearrangement joins TRBV9 to TRBJ1-4; a possible D gene is TRBD1 (6 bases). CDR1 is SGDLS, CDR2 YYNGEE, per germline. The V gene lost 2 bases and the J gene lost 8 bases, with 13 bases spanning the gap. This CDR3 comprises 14 residues. This CDR3 reads CASSVSGAGEKLFF. The CDR3 region has the DNA TGTGCCAGCAGCGTGTCAGGGGCTGGAGAAAAACTGTTTTTT.

The J gene is TRBJ2-1, the V gene TRBV28; possible D gene TRBD2, 5 bases. Germline-derived CDR1 and CDR2 are MDHEN and SYDVKM. Trimming shortened V by 2 bases and J by 9 bases, and 5 bases separated the two germline ends. The CDR3 runs 11 residues. The CDR3 DNA reads as TGTGCCAGCAGTTTACGGGGTGAGCAGTTCTTC. This encodes CASSLRGEQFF.

The chain has TRBV4-1 and TRBJ2-7, with 7 bases identical to TRBD2. V was clipped by 0 bases and J by 0 bases; unmatched bases: 2. Germline CDR1 MGHRA, CDR2 YSYEKL. CDR3 length: 15 amino acids. The CDR3 protein is CASSQERGFSYEQYF. In nucleotides, the CDR3 is TGCGCCAGCAGCCAAGAGCGGGGGTTCTCCTACGAGCAGTACTTC.

The gene calls are TRBV6-5 and TRBJ1-1; 7 bases agree with TRBD1. This CDR3 is 14 amino acids long. The ends lost 10 bases at V and 8 bases at J; junction bases unmatched: 16. Germline V gene sequence: CDR1 MNHEY, CDR2 SVGAGI. The CDR3 DNA reads TGTGCCACCACTAAGGGGGCAAGCTCCCACGAAGCTTTCTTT. The encoded protein is CATTKGASSHEAFF.

The J gene is TRBJ2-3, the V gene TRBV19, with 10 nucleotides matching TRBD2. Unmatched junction bases numbered 9, after V lost 8 bases and J lost 4 bases. This CDR3 is built from 15 residues. The germline CDR1 and CDR2 sequences are LNHDA and SQIVND (reference sequence). The CDR3 sequence: CASGSSGRAPDTQYF. The CDR3, as DNA: TGTGCCAGTGGGTCCAGCGGGAGGGCCCCAGATACGCAGTATTTT.

The chain couples TRBV18 to TRBJ1-4; the D gene is possibly TRBD1 (6 bases). The CDR3 covers 13 residues. Germline CDR1 is KGHSH and CDR2 is LQKENI. V was clipped by 3 bases and J by 6 bases, with 8 bases between them. CDR3 residues: CASSPRQDEKLFF. Written as DNA, the CDR3 is TGTGCCAGCTCACCCAGACAGGATGAAAAACTGTTTTTT.

This chain links TRBV7-2 with TRBJ1-2, with a weak D call TRBD1 (5 bases). Germline V gene lookup returns CDR1 SGHTA and CDR2 FQGNSA. The length of the CDR3 is 13 residues. Deletions cut 8 bases from V and 8 bases from J, with 18 bases between. This CDR3 reads CASGIGVLVGYTF. CDR3 DNA: TGTGCCAGCGGCATAGGGGTTCTAGTCGGCTACACCTTC.